The clone carrying this T cell receptor (beta chain) was picked up one time. Its antigen remains unknown. Extracted RNA was reverse transcribed into cDNA, the sequencing template. TCRdb keeps only in-frame clones here, not all; method: immunoSEQ multiplex PCR. Of around 200,000 clones listed, 45% to 65% are singletons. This CDR3 contains 11 residues. Germline V lookup: CDR1 SGHVS, CDR2 FNYEAQ. The ends were cut back, 5 bases at V and 6 bases at J, with 8 bases in the middle. This sample is drawn from a study of CD8+ T cells in alopecia areata. The overall study: Severity in treated patients was scored by percentage of scalp area affected. Regarding the study as a whole: Elevated clonality characterized lesional scalp relative to normal scalp, particularly in alopecia totalis/universalis. Tofacitinib yielded significantly lower scalp clonality and fewer expanded CD8+ clones among the top 100.

Treatment specified: oral pan-JAK inhibitor, 5-10 mg twice daily. From alopecia areata patients, lesional scalp punch biopsies and peripheral blood were collected. The sequence was collected from a human donor with alopecia areata. Source: CD4+ T cells sorted from blood, taken at week 4, from a patient treated with tofacitinib. The chain carries TRBV7-6 and TRBJ2-7; no firm D call. DNA for the CDR3: TGTGCCAGCAGCATTGGTAGCGAGCAGTACTTC. Protein: CASSIGSEQYF.